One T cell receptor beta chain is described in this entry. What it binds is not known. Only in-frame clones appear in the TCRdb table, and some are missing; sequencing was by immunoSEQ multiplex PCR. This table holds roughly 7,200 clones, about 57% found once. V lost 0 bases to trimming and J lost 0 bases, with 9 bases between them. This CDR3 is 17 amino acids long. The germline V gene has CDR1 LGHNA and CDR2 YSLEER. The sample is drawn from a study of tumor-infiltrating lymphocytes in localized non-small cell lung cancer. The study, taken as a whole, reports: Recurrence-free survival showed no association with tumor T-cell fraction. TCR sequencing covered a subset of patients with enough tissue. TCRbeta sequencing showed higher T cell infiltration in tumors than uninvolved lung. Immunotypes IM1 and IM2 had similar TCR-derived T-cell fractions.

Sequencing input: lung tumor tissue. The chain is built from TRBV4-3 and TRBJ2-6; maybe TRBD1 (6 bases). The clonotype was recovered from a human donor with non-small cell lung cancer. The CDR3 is CASSQEWTASGANVLTF. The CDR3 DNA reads TGCGCCAGCAGCCAAGAATGGACAGCCTCTGGGGCCAACGTCCTGACTTTC.